Included here is one T cell receptor (beta chain) sequence, with context. Graft material was processed, releasing intraepithelial and lamina propria lymphocytes. The data belong to a study of graft-versus-host responses after intestinal transplantation. Clones were read by immunoSEQ multiplex PCR, and TCRdb kept only the in-frame ones, dropping some. Of just under 30,000 clones detected, around 80% appear once; the ten largest clones hold approximately 3%. Germline CDR1 LNHNV, CDR2 YYDKDF (reference sequence). CDR3 length: 19 residues. Germline trimming cut 3 bases from V and 4 bases from J; bases unmatched to any gene: 14.

The sequence came from a human patient who received an intestinal transplant, so some T cells may come from the graft donor. V usage is TRBV15 and J usage is TRBJ1-5; TRBD1 agrees at 11 bases. Specimen: ileum tissue, collected 98 days after intestinal transplantation. The CDR3 is CATSRIPDRGRPKNQPQHF. In DNA, the CDR3 is TGTGCCACCAGCAGGATACCGGACAGGGGGCGCCCAAAAAATCAGCCCCAGCATTTT.